The clone carrying this TCR beta chain came up many times. The data stem from a study of T-cell reconstitution after alpha-beta-depleted transplantation in children. Unique molecular identifiers tagged the TCRbeta library. TCRdb reanalysed the PCR reads using MiXCR and keeps one entry per CDR3 protein. The sample lists hundreds of thousands of distinct CDR3 sequences; roughly 13% were seen once. CDR3 length: 11 residues. V was clipped by 6 bases and J by 4 bases, with 10 bases between them. Looked up from germline, CDR1 is DFQATT and CDR2 is SNEGSKA (reference sequence). This TCR was sampled from a girl aged 2-9 years with congenital amegakaryocytic thrombocytopenia, due to receive a stem cell transplant. V gene TRBV20-1 combines with J gene TRBJ2-7; maybe TRBD2 (6 bases). The sequencing here drew on PBMCs, taken before TCRalphabeta/CD19-depleted stem cell transplant. The CDR3 loop reads CSAGTQYEQYF. The CDR3 DNA follows: TGCAGTGCCGGGACTCAATACGAGCAGTACTTC.